These 27 T cell receptor beta chains share one sample of origin, sequenced in a study of T cell responses to AZD1222 COVID-19 vaccine (dated by TCRdb to about 2021). Preparation of the library involved the immunoSEQ multiplex PCR assay. TCRdb stores this immuneACCESS table with in-frame sequences only. Part of the clones is absent; in the studies checked, under half of the shortfall reflects unresolved V genes, and no reason is known for the rest. Counted in this sample were about 88,000 clones; approximately 88% of them appeared once. Jointly, the top ten make up 4% to 5% of the sample. The time point label on this specimen signifies: about 28 days (+/-7) after the second vaccine dose. The source material was peripheral blood, sampled 28 days after the second AZD1222 dose. The receptor source for this set is an adult who received the AZD1222 COVID-19 vaccine.

This chain joins TRBV3-1 (or the pseudogene TRBV3-2) and TRBJ1-3; D not certain. There are 15 residues in the CDR3. Germline lookup yields CDR1 LGHDT and CDR2 YNNKEL (reference sequence). Trimming pared 0 bases from V and 4 bases from J, leaving 10 bases between. The CDR3 sequence: CASSQDGGPGNTIYF. The CDR3 nucleotides are TGTGCCAGCAGCCAAGATGGAGGGCCCGGAAACACCATATATTTT.

The J gene is TRBJ2-1, the V gene TRBV19; D could derive from TRBD1 or TRBD2 (5 bases each). Germline V gives CDR1 LNHDA, CDR2 SQIVND (reference sequence). V was trimmed by 10 bases and J by 8 bases, leaving 21 bases between them. The CDR3 is 14 residues long. DNA for the CDR3: TGTGCCACACTTACGGGACGGAGAGGCGATGAGCAGTTCTTC. Its protein is CATLTGRRGDEQFF.

The J gene is TRBJ2-1, the V gene TRBV3-1 (or the pseudogene TRBV3-2); tentative D call: TRBD2 (5 bases). Germline V gives CDR1 LGHDT, CDR2 YNNKEL (reference sequence). CDR3 size: 16 residues. V shed 4 bases and J shed 5 bases, with 18 bases lying between them. The CDR3 region has the DNA TGTGCCAGCAGCCCCGGGCGGGTCAGTAGGGACAATGAGCAGTTCTTC. Translating it yields CASSPGRVSRDNEQFF.

The chain uses TRBV4-1 and TRBJ2-5; D is possibly TRBD2 (5 bases). V lost 4 bases, J lost 5 bases, and 14 bases lay in between. In germline, CDR1 is MGHRA, CDR2 YSYEKL. The CDR3 consists of 14 residues. In nucleotides, the CDR3 is TGCGCCAGCAGCCCCGGCACTAGAAAGGAGACCCAGTACTTC. Translation gives CASSPGTRKETQYF.

This rearrangement joins TRBV4-2 to TRBJ2-1; 11 bases line up with TRBD2. Germline V gene sequence: CDR1 LGHNA, CDR2 YNFKEQ. The CDR3 is 18 residues long. The V and J ends lost 0 bases and 4 bases, in that order; junction bases with no gene match: 8. The CDR3 protein is CASSQDRASGGPYNEQFF. CDR3 DNA: TGTGCCAGCAGCCAAGATCGGGCTAGCGGGGGGCCTTACAATGAGCAGTTCTTC.

The chain uses TRBV30 and TRBJ2-2, with a possible D match to TRBD1 (6 bases). The CDR3 consists of 13 residues. The germline V gene has CDR1 GTSNPN and CDR2 SVGIG (reference sequence). With 5 bases removed from V and 7 bases from J, the gap between germline ends came to 14 bases. CDR3 coding DNA: TGTGCCTGGTCCAACAGGGCAAGCGGGGAGCTGTTTTTT. It is translated as CAWSNRASGELFF.

The chain couples TRBV19 to TRBJ1-1; TRBD1 is a possible D gene (5 bases). The CDR3 extends over 15 amino acids. The V end was cut by 3 bases, the J end by 0 bases, with 11 bases between. CDR1 and CDR2 from the germline V gene are LNHDA and SQIVND (reference sequence). CDR3 sequence (DNA): TGTGCCAGTAGTATCGGACGGGGGATGAACACTGAAGCTTTCTTT. Protein product: CASSIGRGMNTEAFF.

The J gene is TRBJ1-5, the V gene TRBV3-1 (or the pseudogene TRBV3-2); D unresolved. V lost 1 base, J lost 5 bases, and 12 bases lay in between. CDR1 LGHDT and CDR2 YNNKEL come from the germline V gene (reference sequence). The CDR3 sequence is 15 residues long. CDR3 nucleotides: TGTGCCAGCAGCCAAGGTGCGGCAGACCATCAGCCCCAGCATTTT. Encoded protein: CASSQGAADHQPQHF.

This chain links TRBV3-1 (or the pseudogene TRBV3-2) with TRBJ2-1, with 10 bases matching TRBD2. Germline CDR1 LGHDT, CDR2 YNNKEL (reference sequence). J was trimmed by 12 bases and V by 0 bases; bases with no gene match: 5. This CDR3 comprises 14 residues. CDR3: CASSQDASGGWQFF. CDR3 nucleotides: TGTGCCAGCAGCCAAGATGCTAGCGGGGGATGGCAGTTCTTC.

The chain carries TRBV4-1 and TRBJ2-2, with D possibly matching TRBD1 (6 bases). The V end was cut by 5 bases, the J end by 0 bases, with 13 bases between. Per germline, CDR1 MGHRA and CDR2 YSYEKL. This CDR3 is built from 16 residues. The CDR3 protein is CASSTGQRTNTGELFF. The CDR3 DNA sequence: TGCGCCAGCAGCACCGGACAGAGAACGAACACCGGGGAGCTGTTTTTT.

This rearrangement joins TRBV7-9 to TRBJ1-1; 7 bases are a match to TRBD1. The germline gives CDR1 SEHNR, CDR2 FQNEAQ (reference sequence). V trimming: 3 bases; J trimming: 11 bases; junction bases outside the gene matches: 9. The CDR3 is 13 amino acids. DNA for the CDR3: TGTGCCAGCAGCTTGGAGACAGGGCGGTATGCTTTCTTT. As protein: CASSLETGRYAFF.

The chain couples TRBV7-8 to TRBJ1-1; D is unclear. CDR1 SGHVS and CDR2 FQNEAQ come from the germline V gene. V was trimmed by 5 bases and J by 0 bases, leaving 7 bases between them. The CDR3 loop spans 13 amino acids. CDR3 sequence: CASSQDLNTEAFF. The CDR3 DNA reads as TGTGCCAGCAGCCAAGACCTGAACACTGAAGCTTTCTTT.

The CDR3 loop reads CASSPPGQGNLETQYF. CDR3 coding DNA: TGTGCCAGCAGCCCTCCGGGACAGGGGAATCTGGAGACCCAGTACTTC. The chain couples TRBV7-9 to TRBJ2-5; 10 nucleotides match TRBD1. The V segment lost 5 bases and the J segment 5 bases; nucleotides outside the gene matches: 11. The CDR3 spans 16 residues. Per germline, CDR1 SEHNR and CDR2 FQNEAQ (reference sequence).

The V gene is TRBV6-6, the J gene TRBJ1-2; 9 bases fit TRBD1. Germline CDR1 reads MNHNY; CDR2 reads SVGAGI (reference sequence). Germline trimming cut 4 bases from V and 8 bases from J; bases unmatched to any gene: 5. The CDR3 sequence is 13 residues long. For the CDR3, the DNA is TGTGCCAGCAGTTCGGGACAGGGCGACGGCTACACCTTC. Translation: CASSSGQGDGYTF.

The chain joins TRBV5-5 to TRBJ1-6; 8 nucleotides agree with TRBD1. CDR3 length: 18 residues. The V gene end was trimmed by 6 bases and the J gene end by 4 bases; junction bases not matched to a gene: 15. Germline-derived CDR1 and CDR2 are SGHKS and YYEKEE (reference sequence). The CDR3: CASTHRLDRGIYNSPLHF. The CDR3, as DNA: TGTGCCAGCACCCACCGCCTCGACAGGGGTATTTATAATTCACCCCTCCACTTT.

The chain recombines TRBV18 with TRBJ1-2; possibly TRBD1 for D (5 bases). V lost 2 bases, J lost 4 bases, and 20 bases lay in between. The length of the CDR3 is 17 residues. Germline V gives CDR1 KGHSH, CDR2 LQKENI. The CDR3 is CASSPGGTYLSPYGYTF. DNA of the CDR3: TGTGCCAGCTCACCAGGGGGGACCTACCTCTCGCCCTATGGCTACACCTTC.

The chain combines TRBV5-1 with TRBJ2-1; D is perhaps TRBD2 (7 bases). V was trimmed by 4 bases and J by 4 bases, leaving 18 bases between them. CDR3 length: 16 residues. The germline V gene has CDR1 SGHRS and CDR2 YFSETQ. CDR3 DNA: TGCGCCAGCAGCCCGACGGCGGGGGCTATTTACAATGAGCAGTTCTTC. Amino acids: CASSPTAGAIYNEQFF.

The chain combines TRBV18 with TRBJ1-5, with 8 bases lining up with TRBD1. V gave up 3 bases and J gave up 7 bases; unmatched junction bases: 8. The CDR3 sequence is 15 residues long. CDR1 and CDR2 from the germline V gene are KGHSH and LQKENI. DNA of the CDR3: TGTGCCAGCTCACCCGGCACAGGGGGTCGCCAGCCCCAGCATTTT. Translating gives CASSPGTGGRQPQHF.

The rearrangement links TRBV7-8 to TRBJ2-1; D ambiguous. The germline V gene has CDR1 SGHVS and CDR2 FQNEAQ. Trimming stripped 1 base from V and 0 bases from J, with 4 bases between. The CDR3 loop spans 14 amino acids. CDR3 sequence: CASSLGGSYNEQFF. CDR3 in DNA: TGTGCCAGCAGCTTAGGGGGCTCCTACAATGAGCAGTTCTTC.

The chain carries TRBV7-9 and TRBJ2-1; 10 bases fit TRBD1. Germline V CDR1 and CDR2: SEHNR, FQNEAQ (reference sequence). The CDR3 has 16 amino acids. The V gene end was trimmed by 5 bases and the J gene end by 8 bases; junction bases not matched to a gene: 12. The CDR3 reads CASSLGAGTGVDEQFF. The CDR3 DNA follows: TGTGCCAGCAGCCTCGGCGCCGGGACAGGGGTGGATGAGCAGTTCTTC.

This clone has just one count. The chain uses TRBV30 and TRBJ1-6; unclear D gene. V gave up 2 bases and J gave up 7 bases, with 9 bases separating them. Looked up from germline, CDR1 is GTSNPN and CDR2 is SVGIG (reference sequence). This CDR3 region has 13 residues. CDR3 residues: CAWSSQENSPLHF. The DNA of the CDR3 is TGTGCCTGGAGTTCCCAAGAAAATTCACCCCTCCACTTT.

The chain joins TRBV5-4 to TRBJ1-1, with D unclear. Germline V gene data show CDR1 as SGHNT and CDR2 as YYREEE (reference sequence). CDR3 length: 15 amino acids. Trimming left V 0 bases short and J 5 bases short, with 14 bases between. The CDR3 DNA reads as TGTGCCAGCAGCTTGGATAGCTTGGGAGGGACTGAAGCTTTCTTT. This translates into CASSLDSLGGTEAFF. Together with reference TRBV5-4 and TRBJ1-1, the CDR3 gives the full variable domain: ETGVTQSPTHLIKTRGQQVTLRCSSQSGHNTVSWYQQALGQGPQFIFQYYREEENGRGNFPPRFSGLQFPNYSSELNVNALELDDSALYLCASSLDSLGGTEAFFGQGTRLTVV.

CDR3 nucleotides: TGTGCCAGCAGTTTACCCGGGAGCTCCTACAATGAGCAGTTCTTC. Translating gives CASSLPGSSYNEQFF. The V and J genes are TRBV28 and TRBJ2-1; TRBD2 is a possible D gene (6 bases). Trimming stripped 2 bases from V and 0 bases from J, with 8 bases between. This CDR3 has 15 residues. Germline CDR1 MDHEN, CDR2 SYDVKM.

V usage is TRBV19 and J usage is TRBJ1-1; D is uncertain. V shed 9 bases and J shed 0 bases, with 14 bases lying between them. Germline V gene sequence: CDR1 LNHDA, CDR2 SQIVND (reference sequence). The CDR3 runs 14 residues. The CDR3 spells CASRTGPMNTEAFF. The CDR3 DNA is TGTGCCAGCCGAACCGGGCCCATGAACACTGAAGCTTTCTTT.

The rearrangement uses TRBV19 and TRBJ1-2, with no clear D. Germline CDR1 is LNHDA and CDR2 is SQIVND (reference sequence). The CDR3 spans 13 residues. With 7 bases removed from V and 1 base from J, the gap between germline ends came to 10 bases. This CDR3 reads CASNRDLNYGYTF. CDR3 DNA: TGTGCCAGTAACCGGGATCTTAACTATGGCTACACCTTC. The full variable domain, in which reference TRBV19 and TRBJ1-2 provide the parts outside the CDR3, is DGGITQSPKYLFRKEGQNVTLSCEQNLNHDAMYWYRQDPGQGLRLIYYSQIVNDFQKGDIAEGYSVSREKKESFPLTVTSAQKNPTAFYLCASNRDLNYGYTFGSGTRLTVV.

The rearrangement joins TRBV19 to TRBJ2-3; 14 nucleotides match TRBD2. The V gene end was trimmed by 6 bases and the J gene end by 4 bases; junction bases not matched to a gene: 9. This CDR3 region has 17 residues. CDR1 is LNHDA and CDR2 is SQIVND in the germline V gene (reference sequence). The DNA of the CDR3 is TGTGCCAGTAGCGTGGGACTAGCGGGGGCCCAAGCAGATACGCAGTATTTT. Residues: CASSVGLAGAQADTQYF.

V is TRBV18 and J is TRBJ2-7; 13 bases fit TRBD2. The CDR3 loop spans 15 amino acids. Germline loops: CDR1 KGHSH, CDR2 LQKENI. Trimming at V came to 5 bases and at J to 1 base, leaving 2 bases not matched to a gene. The CDR3 bases are TGTGCCAGCTCATCGGGACTAGCGGGGTCCTACGAGCAGTACTTC. Translating it yields CASSSGLAGSYEQYF.